A selection of T cell receptor beta chains follows, all from one sample in a study of blood T cell repertoires in COVID-19. Clones were sequenced by immunoSEQ multiplex PCR, and TCRdb holds only the in-frame ones, with some missing. This sample has 150,000 to 200,000 clones; 90% to 95% occur once, and the top ten carry under 2%. Specimen: peripheral blood. The receptors shown here come from a woman aged 60-70 years with COVID-19, enrolled during active disease. The CDR3 runs from the conserved cysteine through the conserved F or W. D genes are given only for firm matches. The listing skips clone size in some rows; elsewhere it reads once, few, many or a size class.

>TRBJ2-1|TRBV5-6|.|once
TGTGCCAGCAGCTTGGTTAGGAGCTCCTACAATGAGCAGTTCTTC
CASSLVRSSYNEQFF
>TRBJ1-2|TRBV3-1/TRBV3-2|.|.
TGTGCCAGCAGCTCGACCGCGGGGGGCTATGGCTACACCTTC
CASSSTAGGYGYTF
>TRBJ1-1|TRBV20-1|.|.
TGCAGTGCTAGCGGAGGCACTGAAGCTTTCTTT
CSASGGTEAFF
>TRBJ1-4|TRBV5-1|.|.
TGCGCCAGCAGCTTGTTTGCGGTGGAGGGAAATGAAAAACTGTTTTTT
CASSLFAVEGNEKLFF
>TRBJ1-5|TRBV19|.|.
TGTGCCAGTAGTATTGGACAGAGCAATCAGCCCCAGCATTTT
CASSIGQSNQPQHF
>TRBJ1-6|TRBV6-5|.|.
TGTGCCAGCAGTTACTCGATCGGCGGGGGAGCCCTCCACTTT
CASSYSIGGGALHF
>TRBJ1-3|TRBV19|.|.
TGTGCCAGTAGTATTAGTGACTACTCTGGAAACACCATATATTTT
CASSISDYSGNTIYF
>TRBJ1-4|TRBV18|TRBD1|.
TGTGCCAGCTCACCGCAACAGGGGGCCGCTAATGAAAAACTGTTTTTT
CASSPQQGAANEKLFF
>TRBJ1-1|TRBV7-9|TRBD1|.
TGTGCCAGCAGCCAAGCAGGGGGTTCTACTGAAGCTTTCTTT
CASSQAGGSTEAFF
>TRBJ1-3|TRBV5-1|.|.
TGCGCCAGCAGCCACGACAGCGTCTCTGGAAACACCATATATTTT
CASSHDSVSGNTIYF
>TRBJ2-3|TRBV9|.|.
TGTGCCAGCAGCGTAGGCACTAGTACTTCCACAGATACGCAGTATTTT
CASSVGTSTSTDTQYF
>TRBJ2-1|TRBV7-9|TRBD2|.
TGTGCCAGCAGCTTAGTTACCATAACGGGGGGGCTTTACAATGAGCAGTTCTTC
CASSLVTITGGLYNEQFF
>TRBJ1-1|TRBV9|TRBD1|.
TGTGCCAGCAGCCCAGGGGGTTTGGTCACTGAAGCTTTCTTT
CASSPGGLVTEAFF
>TRBJ1-1|TRBV4-1|.|.
TGCGCCAGCAGCCAATTTGGCGGGAACACTGAAGCTTTCTTT
CASSQFGGNTEAFF
>TRBJ2-5|TRBV5-1|.|.
TGCGCCAGCAGCTCCAGAAACCAAGAGACCCAGTACTTC
CASSSRNQETQYF
>TRBJ2-7|TRBV6-1|TRBD2|.
TGTGCCAGCAGTGAAGACCCAGCGGGGGTTTACGAGCAGTACTTC
CASSEDPAGVYEQYF
>TRBJ1-2|TRBV19|.|.
TGTGCCAGTAGTCTACACAGGGATGGGAACTATGGCTACACCTTC
CASSLHRDGNYGYTF
>TRBJ1-4|TRBV27|.|.
TGTGCCAGCAGTTTAGAACACAGGGAAGCAACTAATGAAAAACTGTTTTTT
CASSLEHREATNEKLFF
>TRBJ1-6|TRBV27|.|.
TGTGCCAGCACCTTGGGAGGGGGTTTCAGTTCACCCCTCCACTTT
CASTLGGGFSSPLHF
>TRBJ1-2|TRBV3-1/TRBV3-2|.|.
TGTGCCAGCAGCCAGACAGTCCGATGGTATGGCTACACCTTC
CASSQTVRWYGYTF
>TRBJ1-2|TRBV5-1|.|.
TGCGCCAGCAGCTTGCTTGTAGGGGAATATGGCTACACCTTC
CASSLLVGEYGYTF
>TRBJ1-2|TRBV30|TRBD1|.
TGTGCCTGGAGTGTAGGCCACCCGGGACAGGGTGCCTATGGCTACACCTTC
CAWSVGHPGQGAYGYTF
>TRBJ1-4|TRBV28|.|.
TGTGCCAGCAGCCCCTTTTCTGAGGCCTCTAATGAAAAACTGTTTTTT
CASSPFSEASNEKLFF
>TRBJ2-3|TRBV2|.|.
TGTGCCAGCCGCCGGGGGAAGGCCGGGAGCACAGATACGCAGTATTTT
CASRRGKAGSTDTQYF
>TRBJ1-1|TRBV5-6|.|.
TGTGCCAGCACCCCACCGACAGTTAAGAACACTGAAGCTTTCTTT
CASTPPTVKNTEAFF
>TRBJ2-3|TRBV5-4|TRBD1|.
TGTGCCAGCAGCCTTAACAGGGGTGGGCCAGATACGCAGTATTTT
CASSLNRGGPDTQYF
>TRBJ1-1|TRBV19|.|.
TGTGCCAGTAACAATCAGGGGATGAACACTGAAGCTTTCTTT
CASNNQGMNTEAFF
>TRBJ1-1|TRBV5-1|TRBD1|.
TGCGCCAGCAGCCCAAGACAGGGGACTGAAGCTTTCTTT
CASSPRQGTEAFF
>TRBJ2-2|TRBV29-1|.|.
TGCAGCGTTGAATGGGGAAGGGGCACCGGGGAGCTGTTTTTT
CSVEWGRGTGELFF
>TRBJ1-5|TRBV2|TRBD1|.
TGTGCCAGCAGCAGTGACGGACAGGGGAACCAGCCCCAGCATTTT
CASSSDGQGNQPQHF
>TRBJ1-6|TRBV4-2|.|.
TGTGCCAGCAGTCCCACAGGGCGTGGTACCAATTCACCCCTCCACTTT
CASSPTGRGTNSPLHF
>TRBJ2-5|TRBV19|.|.
TGTGCCAGTAGTATAGGACAGGAAGAGACCCAGTACTTC
CASSIGQEETQYF
>TRBJ2-3|TRBV2|TRBD2|.
TGTGCCACCCGGGAAGGACTAGCGGGGACTAGCACAGATACGCAGTATTTT
CATREGLAGTSTDTQYF
>TRBJ2-7|TRBV6-2/TRBV6-3|TRBD2|.
TGTGCCAGCAGTTACGTAGCGGGGGAATTCTACGAGCAGTACTTC
CASSYVAGEFYEQYF
>TRBJ2-7|TRBV10-3|.|.
TGTGCCATCAGTAATTACAGGGACGAGCAGTACTTC
CAISNYRDEQYF
>TRBJ2-1|TRBV5-6|.|.
TGTGCCAGCAGCTTGGCCCTCCAGGGTTGGGATGCGCAGTTCTTC
CASSLALQGWDAQFF
>TRBJ2-2|TRBV19|TRBD1|.
TGTGCCAGTAGCCTACCGGTGACAGGGGGCACCGGGGAGCTGTTTTTT
CASSLPVTGGTGELFF
>TRBJ1-2|TRBV19|.|.
TGTGCCAGTAGTACGCGGGACCCCGGGGACTATGGCTACACCTTC
CASSTRDPGDYGYTF
>TRBJ1-3|TRBV4-2|.|.
TGTGCCAGCAGCCAAGTCGAGTTCGCCTCTGGAAACACCATATATTTT
CASSQVEFASGNTIYF
>TRBJ1-1|TRBV5-4|.|.
TGTGCCAGCAGTCCCGGGACACATAACACTGAAGCTTTCTTT
CASSPGTHNTEAFF
>TRBJ2-7|TRBV6-4|TRBD1|.
TGTGCCAGCAGTGACTCGACAGGGTCCGAGCAGTACTTC
CASSDSTGSEQYF
>TRBJ2-1|TRBV19|TRBD1|.
TGTGCCAGTTCCCTCAGGGACAGGGGAATCGGGCCCTACAATGAGCAGTTCTTC
CASSLRDRGIGPYNEQFF
>TRBJ1-2|TRBV18|.|.
TGTGCCAGCTCACTCGGACAAGATCCTAACTATGGCTACACCTTC
CASSLGQDPNYGYTF
>TRBJ1-2|TRBV7-9|.|.
TGTGCCAGCAGCTTAGGAGAAAACTATGGCTACACCTTC
CASSLGENYGYTF
>TRBJ2-2|TRBV7-9|TRBD1|.
TGTGCCAGCAGCTCAGACAGGGTTGTCGGGGAGCTGTTTTTT
CASSSDRVVGELFF
>TRBJ1-4|TRBV7-9|TRBD1|.
TGTGCCAGCAGCAGACCGGGACAGGGTTACGAAAAACTGTTTTTT
CASSRPGQGYEKLFF
>TRBJ1-6|TRBV30|.|.
TGTGCCTGGATGAGAACAGGAGATAATTCACCCCTCCACTTT
CAWMRTGDNSPLHF
>TRBJ1-2|TRBV19|.|.
TGTGCCAGTAGTATTTTCCCAACAAACTATGGCTACACCTTC
CASSIFPTNYGYTF
>TRBJ1-4|TRBV19|.|.
TGTGCCAGTAGTCCCACAGGTGCAGCTAATGAAAAACTGTTTTTT
CASSPTGAANEKLFF
>TRBJ2-1|TRBV19|.|.
TGTGCCAGTAGTACCCCTTTTGGAGGGCCCCGCCTTGAGCAGTTCTTC
CASSTPFGGPRLEQFF
>TRBJ1-2|TRBV6-6|.|.
TGTGCCAGCAGTCTCAAGAGGGCTACAAACTATGGCTACACCTTC
CASSLKRATNYGYTF
>TRBJ1-5|TRBV7-8|TRBD1|.
TGTGCCAGCAGCTTCTCCCCAGGGGGAAATAGCAATCAGCCCCAGCATTTT
CASSFSPGGNSNQPQHF
>TRBJ2-7|TRBV10-3|.|.
TGTGCCATCAGGGACAACTACGAGCAGTACTTC
CAIRDNYEQYF
>TRBJ1-1|TRBV7-2|.|.
TGTGCCAGCAGCTTTACCCAGGGAGGCACTGAAGCTTTCTTT
CASSFTQGGTEAFF
>TRBJ1-2|TRBV20-1|.|.
TGCAGTGCTAGTTCGGACAGCCGAGGGGGCTACACCTTC
CSASSDSRGGYTF
>TRBJ1-2|TRBV3-1/TRBV3-2|.|.
TGTGCCAGCAGCCAAGATCCTTATATGTTCCCTAACTATGGCTACACCTTC
CASSQDPYMFPNYGYTF
>TRBJ2-5|TRBV11-3|TRBD1|.
TGTGCCAGCAGCGTTACAGGGACAGGGGAGACCCAGTACTTC
CASSVTGTGETQYF